This TCR beta chain came from a study of OX40 agonist ivuxolimab in advanced cancers. Findings and caveats of the study: Among the least clonally expanded were partial responders at 0.1-3.0 mg/kg. In CD8+ T cells, expanded clones were on average more numerous than in CD4+.

The protocol was immunoSEQ multiplex PCR, while the TCRdb copy is restricted to in-frame clones and leaves out a portion. The top ten clones hold roughly an eighth of a sample with more than 70,000 clones, approximately 94% of them seen once. With regard to this clone: Its antigen is as yet unknown.

Germline CDR1 reads SQVTM; CDR2 reads ANQGSEA. The CDR3 runs 10 residues. The V end lost 4 bases, the J end lost 7 bases, and 8 bases lay between the germline ends. The TCR sequence derives from an adult with an advanced solid tumor such as melanoma, head and neck, liver or kidney cancer. The input for sequencing was CD4+ or CD8+ T cells sorted from blood, taken in a trial of the OX40 agonist ivuxolimab. The chain is built from TRBV29-1 and TRBJ2-7; the D is unclear. This CDR3 reads CSVVIGEQYF. DNA for the CDR3: TGCAGCGTTGTGATTGGAGAGCAGTACTTC.